This T cell receptor (beta chain) was captured in a study of technical replicates of blood from a handful of donors. The data were produced by immunoSEQ multiplex PCR, yet TCRdb's version contains in-frame clones alone and is incomplete. The sample contains 65,000 to 85,000 clones, 96% of which appear only once. The CDR3 length is 15 residues. V lost 2 bases to trimming and J lost 2 bases, with 12 bases between them. Per germline, CDR1 SGHAT and CDR2 FQDESV (reference sequence). The chain is built from TRBV11-1 and TRBJ2-5, with D tentatively TRBD1 (6 bases). The sequence was collected from a human donor in good health. The sample comprised T cells isolated from PBMCs. The CDR3: CASSLMAGDQETQYF. Written as DNA, the CDR3 is TGTGCCAGCAGCTTAATGGCAGGGGATCAAGAGACCCAGTACTTC.